The source of this TCR beta chain is a study of blood T cell repertoires in COVID-19. The wider study: T cells, B-cell-depleted T cells, or PBMCs provided the cDNA or gDNA that served as material.

While infection was still active, Seattle patients were enrolled and then followed longitudinally. Germline CDR1 and CDR2: SGHRS and YFSETQ. The CDR3 totals 15 residues. V trimming: 4 bases; J trimming: 1 base; junction bases outside the gene matches: 4. In the original workflow: Nucleated cell counts were estimated from reference gene primer amplification. Generated by immunoSEQ multiplex PCR, the TCRdb table keeps only in-frame clones and is missing some. The DNA gave D and trimming, while V, J and clone size come from that table. The table lists 130,000 or so clones, around 89% of them singletons. The rearrangement joins TRBV5-1 to TRBJ1-1, with 10 bases lining up with TRBD1. The sample was peripheral blood. This TCR came from a human donor with COVID-19, enrolled during active disease. The donor label of this sample is uncertain. The CDR3 region is CASSQGTGANTEAFF. CDR3 sequence (DNA): TGCGCCAGCAGCCAGGGGACAGGGGCGAACACTGAAGCTTTCTTT.